The subject of this entry is one T cell receptor beta chain. The sample is drawn from a study of blood T cell repertoires in COVID-19. Study as a whole: Nucleic acid was either cDNA or gDNA, and it came from T cells, B-cell-depleted T cells, or PBMCs.

Only in-frame clones appear in the TCRdb table, and some are missing; sequencing was by immunoSEQ multiplex PCR. Of under 250,000 clones in the sample, about nine tenths were seen once. This CDR3 spans 15 amino acids. The J segment lost 11 bases and the V segment lost 2 bases, leaving 8 bases of the junction unmatched. Germline CDR1 KGHSH, CDR2 LQKENI. The receptor comes from a middle-aged man with COVID-19, enrolled during active disease. The sample comprised peripheral blood. The chain carries TRBV18 and TRBJ2-1, with 11 bases fitting TRBD2. The CDR3 bases are TGTGCCAGCTCACCAACTGGCCTAGCGGGGGGTAAGCAGTTCTTC. Protein: CASSPTGLAGGKQFF.